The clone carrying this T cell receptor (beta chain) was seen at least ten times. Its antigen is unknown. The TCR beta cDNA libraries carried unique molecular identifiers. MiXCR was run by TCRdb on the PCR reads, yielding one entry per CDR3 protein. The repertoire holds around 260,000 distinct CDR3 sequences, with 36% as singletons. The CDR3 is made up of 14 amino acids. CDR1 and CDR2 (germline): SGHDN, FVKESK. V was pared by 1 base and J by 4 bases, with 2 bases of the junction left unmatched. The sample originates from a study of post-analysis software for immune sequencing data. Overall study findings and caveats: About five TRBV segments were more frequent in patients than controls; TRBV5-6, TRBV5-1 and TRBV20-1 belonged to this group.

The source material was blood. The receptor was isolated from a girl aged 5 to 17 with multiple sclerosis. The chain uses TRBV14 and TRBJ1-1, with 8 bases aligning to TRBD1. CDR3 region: CASSQVQGGTEAFF. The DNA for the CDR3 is TGTGCCAGCAGCCAAGTACAGGGGGGCACTGAAGCTTTCTTT.